These T cell receptor beta chains were read from a single sample in a study of shared clonotypes between healthy human individuals. Assay used: immunoSEQ multiplex PCR; TCRdb lists only in-frame clones, some missing. This table has approximately 1.5 million clones, around 98.5% appearing once. Material for sequencing was naive CD4+ T cells sorted from blood. The source is a man aged 25 to 40 in good health. The CDR3 runs from the conserved cysteine through the conserved F or W. Each record gives: J gene, D gene, V gene, clone size, CDR3 protein, CDR3 DNA. A D gene is named only where the DNA matches it firmly. Not all rows give a size; the values are once, few, many and, for expanded clones, a class.

j_call: TRBJ2-5
d_call: .
v_call: TRBV6-1
clone_size: .
cdr3_aa: CASSKVIIRDGTYF
cdr3_nt: TGTGCCAGCAGTAAAGTCATAATCCGGGACGGGACCTACTTC

j_call: TRBJ2-1
d_call: TRBD2
v_call: TRBV7-2
clone_size: .
cdr3_aa: CASSPEREHEQFF
cdr3_nt: TGTGCCAGCAGCCCGGAGCGGGAACATGAGCAGTTCTTC

j_call: TRBJ1-5
d_call: .
v_call: TRBV5-1
clone_size: .
cdr3_aa: CASSSDHRPQHF
cdr3_nt: TGCGCCAGCAGCTCGGATCATCGGCCCCAGCATTTT

j_call: TRBJ1-2
d_call: .
v_call: TRBV6-5
clone_size: .
cdr3_aa: CASSYREPSANYGYTF
cdr3_nt: TGTGCCAGCAGTTACCGAGAACCTTCAGCTAACTATGGCTACACCTTC

j_call: TRBJ2-1
d_call: .
v_call: TRBV5-1
clone_size: .
cdr3_aa: CASSLVRSLSKNEQFF
cdr3_nt: TGCGCCAGCAGCTTGGTCCGGTCTCTATCTAAAAATGAGCAGTTCTTC

j_call: TRBJ1-3
d_call: .
v_call: TRBV9
clone_size: .
cdr3_aa: CASSVGRGDTIYF
cdr3_nt: TGTGCCAGCAGCGTAGGAAGGGGGGACACCATATATTTT

j_call: TRBJ2-5
d_call: .
v_call: TRBV5-6
clone_size: .
cdr3_aa: CASSLEEETAVETQYF
cdr3_nt: TGTGCCAGCAGCTTGGAGGAGGAGACCGCGGTGGAGACCCAGTACTTC

j_call: TRBJ1-5
d_call: TRBD1
v_call: TRBV12-5
clone_size: .
cdr3_aa: CASASGTGENSNQPQHF
cdr3_nt: TGTGCTAGTGCCTCCGGGACAGGAGAAAATAGCAATCAGCCCCAGCATTTT

j_call: TRBJ2-5
d_call: .
v_call: TRBV7-3
clone_size: .
cdr3_aa: CASSFRGETQYF
cdr3_nt: TGTGCCAGCAGCTTCCGGGGAGAGACCCAGTACTTC

j_call: TRBJ1-2
d_call: .
v_call: TRBV30
clone_size: .
cdr3_aa: CAWSSDTNYGYTF
cdr3_nt: TGTGCCTGGAGCTCCGACACCAACTATGGCTACACCTTC

j_call: TRBJ1-1
d_call: TRBD1
v_call: TRBV2
clone_size: once
cdr3_aa: CASSEDIGGNIEAFF
cdr3_nt: TGTGCCAGCAGTGAGGACATAGGGGGCAATATTGAAGCTTTCTTT

j_call: TRBJ2-7
d_call: .
v_call: TRBV4-1
clone_size: .
cdr3_aa: CASSQDTLYSYEQYF
cdr3_nt: TGCGCCAGCAGCCAAGACACGTTATATAGTTACGAGCAGTACTTC

j_call: TRBJ1-5
d_call: TRBD1
v_call: TRBV5-8
clone_size: .
cdr3_aa: CASSYRGPQPQHF
cdr3_nt: TGTGCCAGCAGCTATAGGGGGCCCCAGCCCCAGCATTTT

j_call: TRBJ2-5
d_call: .
v_call: TRBV10-3
clone_size: .
cdr3_aa: CAIGESRQETQYF
cdr3_nt: TGTGCCATAGGGGAGTCGAGGCAAGAGACCCAGTACTTC

j_call: TRBJ2-7
d_call: .
v_call: TRBV7-8
clone_size: .
cdr3_aa: CASSTEVVGAYEQYF
cdr3_nt: TGTGCCAGCAGTACAGAGGTGGTAGGTGCGTACGAGCAGTACTTC

j_call: TRBJ2-7
d_call: TRBD1
v_call: TRBV9
clone_size: once
cdr3_aa: CASSVRGRDEQYF
cdr3_nt: TGTGCCAGCAGCGTAAGGGGGCGCGACGAGCAGTACTTC

j_call: TRBJ2-3
d_call: TRBD2
v_call: TRBV7-2
clone_size: .
cdr3_aa: CASSYRTSPDTQYF
cdr3_nt: TGTGCCAGCAGTTACCGGACTAGCCCAGATACGCAGTATTTT

j_call: TRBJ2-7
d_call: .
v_call: TRBV6-5
clone_size: .
cdr3_aa: CASTNRAGVGEQYF
cdr3_nt: TGTGCCAGCACCAACAGGGCGGGAGTCGGGGAGCAGTACTTC

j_call: TRBJ1-2
d_call: .
v_call: TRBV14
clone_size: .
cdr3_aa: CASSQAQGAAFHGYTF
cdr3_nt: TGTGCCAGCAGCCAAGCCCAAGGGGCGGCATTCCATGGCTACACCTTC

j_call: TRBJ2-3
d_call: TRBD2
v_call: TRBV7-6
clone_size: .
cdr3_aa: CASSSPAGVGADTQYF
cdr3_nt: TGTGCCAGCAGCTCCCCAGCGGGAGTCGGCGCAGATACGCAGTATTTT

j_call: TRBJ2-2
d_call: TRBD1
v_call: TRBV28
clone_size: .
cdr3_aa: CASSWPGQGNTGELFF
cdr3_nt: TGTGCCAGCAGTTGGCCGGGACAGGGGAACACCGGGGAGCTGTTTTTT

j_call: TRBJ2-7
d_call: .
v_call: TRBV18
clone_size: .
cdr3_aa: CASSPLSTYEQYF
cdr3_nt: TGTGCCAGCTCACCACTGTCTACCTACGAGCAGTACTTC

j_call: TRBJ1-5
d_call: .
v_call: TRBV4-3
clone_size: .
cdr3_aa: CASSQEWDYNQPQHF
cdr3_nt: TGCGCCAGCAGCCAAGAATGGGACTACAATCAGCCCCAGCATTTT

j_call: TRBJ2-5
d_call: TRBD2
v_call: TRBV5-4
clone_size: .
cdr3_aa: CASRMGGAETQYF
cdr3_nt: TGTGCCAGCAGAATGGGAGGGGCAGAGACCCAGTACTTC

j_call: TRBJ2-7
d_call: .
v_call: TRBV7-2
clone_size: once
cdr3_aa: CASSGAGTFDYEQYF
cdr3_nt: TGTGCCAGCAGCGGCGCCGGGACTTTTGACTACGAGCAGTACTTC

j_call: TRBJ2-2
d_call: TRBD1
v_call: TRBV29-1
clone_size: .
cdr3_aa: CSVVQGRVGELFF
cdr3_nt: TGCAGCGTTGTACAGGGGCGGGTCGGGGAGCTGTTTTTT

j_call: TRBJ2-7
d_call: .
v_call: TRBV13
clone_size: .
cdr3_aa: CASSPTRDIYEQYF
cdr3_nt: TGTGCCAGCAGCCCAACCCGGGACATTTACGAGCAGTACTTC

j_call: TRBJ2-1
d_call: TRBD2
v_call: TRBV19
clone_size: .
cdr3_aa: CASSIPSGSALDEQFF
cdr3_nt: TGTGCCAGTAGTATCCCCAGCGGGAGTGCCTTGGATGAGCAGTTCTTC

j_call: TRBJ2-7
d_call: TRBD2
v_call: TRBV11-1
clone_size: .
cdr3_aa: CASSRTSGYEQYF
cdr3_nt: TGTGCCAGCAGCCGGACTAGCGGCTACGAGCAGTACTTC

j_call: TRBJ2-1
d_call: TRBD1
v_call: TRBV4-1
clone_size: .
cdr3_aa: CASSQDRDRGTEQFF
cdr3_nt: TGCGCCAGCAGCCAGGACCGGGACAGGGGAACTGAGCAGTTCTTC

j_call: TRBJ2-7
d_call: .
v_call: TRBV5-1
clone_size: .
cdr3_aa: CASSLIGQSYEQYF
cdr3_nt: TGCGCCAGCAGCTTGATCGGACAGTCCTACGAGCAGTACTTC

j_call: TRBJ2-1
d_call: .
v_call: TRBV6-1
clone_size: .
cdr3_aa: CASRSIDEQFF
cdr3_nt: TGTGCCAGCAGAAGTATAGATGAGCAGTTCTTC

j_call: TRBJ1-2
d_call: .
v_call: TRBV6-4
clone_size: .
cdr3_aa: CASSDRGTGYTF
cdr3_nt: TGTGCCAGCAGTGACAGGGGGACCGGCTACACCTTC

j_call: TRBJ1-2
d_call: .
v_call: TRBV7-9
clone_size: .
cdr3_aa: CASSQINGEGYTF
cdr3_nt: TGTGCCAGCAGCCAAATAAACGGCGAGGGCTACACCTTC

j_call: TRBJ2-2
d_call: TRBD1
v_call: TRBV19
clone_size: .
cdr3_aa: CASGTGRTGELFF
cdr3_nt: TGTGCCAGCGGGACAGGGCGGACCGGGGAGCTGTTTTTT

j_call: TRBJ2-7
d_call: .
v_call: TRBV21-1
clone_size: .
cdr3_aa: CASSKPGLAGVGYEQYF
cdr3_nt: TGTGCCAGCAGCAAACCGGGACTAGCGGGAGTAGGCTACGAGCAGTACTTC

j_call: TRBJ1-2
d_call: .
v_call: TRBV28
clone_size: .
cdr3_aa: CASSKRQSTRYGYTF
cdr3_nt: TGTGCCAGCAGCAAACGACAGTCCACGCGCTATGGCTACACCTTC

j_call: TRBJ2-1
d_call: TRBD1
v_call: TRBV9
clone_size: .
cdr3_aa: CASSAKRDRDLRSYNEQFF
cdr3_nt: TGTGCCAGCAGCGCCAAGAGGGACAGGGACCTCCGCTCCTACAATGAGCAGTTCTTC

j_call: TRBJ2-1
d_call: TRBD2
v_call: TRBV5-6
clone_size: .
cdr3_aa: CASSLFASGDFYNEQFF
cdr3_nt: TGTGCCAGCAGCTTGTTTGCTAGCGGGGACTTTTACAATGAGCAGTTCTTC

j_call: TRBJ2-4
d_call: TRBD2
v_call: TRBV6-6
clone_size: .
cdr3_aa: CARGLAYVDIQYF
cdr3_nt: TGTGCCAGGGGACTAGCGTATGTGGACATTCAGTACTTC